The present entry profiles one T cell receptor beta chain with its context. Its antigen is unknown. There are no base qualities to consult, and no much larger clone falls within one base. The entry originates in a study of technical replicates of blood from a handful of donors (dated by TCRdb to the late 2010s). Library generation was performed with the immunoSEQ multiplex PCR assay. TCRdb took over this immuneACCESS table, retaining in-frame rearrangements with V and J assigned. Such tables are incomplete; in checked studies, under half of the missing clones stem from an unresolved V gene, and the remainder is unexplained. The sample yields more than 65,000 clones; nearly 96% were counted once. The ten largest clones take up around 0.4% of the sample. The CDR3 numbers 15 residues from cysteine through phenylalanine. Just the 45-base CDR3 DNA is kept, in frame starting at base 1. Reading the germline V gene gives CDR1 SGHTA and CDR2 FQGTGA. Germline trimming: 2 bases from V, 4 bases from J; junction bases outside gene matches: 4.

Sample: T cells isolated from PBMCs. The chain couples TRBV7-3 to TRBJ2-1; TRBD1 matches 8 bases in the middle. The sequence came from a human donor in good health. The base sequence is TGTGCCAGCAGCTTAGAGACAGGGGTATACAATGAGCAGTTCTTC. Its protein reads: CASSLETGVYNEQFF. Outside the CDR3, residues come from the reference TRBV7-3 and TRBJ2-1 proteins, so the full variable domain is: GAGVSQTPSNKVTEKGKYVELRCDPISGHTALYWYRQSLGQGPEFLIYFQGTGAADDSGLPNDRFFAVRPEGSVSTLKIQRTERGDSAVYLCASSLETGVYNEQFFGPGTRLTVL.